This T cell receptor beta chain derives from a study of T cell responses to AZD1222 COVID-19 vaccine. Study context: Timing groups of about 4 and about 12 weeks for second doses were pooled.

Study-level points and caveats: There were vaccine-associated CD4 TCRs across spike, dominant at 160-218 and 743-854. Compared with day 0, the breadth and depth of the Spike-specific TCR repertoire rose significantly after two doses of AZD1222. A mostly white British donor set with more females was recruited, and clonal diversity was possibly underestimated.

Details on this clone: Its antigen remains unidentified.

Here immunoSEQ multiplex PCR was the method, and the copy in TCRdb shows in-frame clones only, minus some. Seen here are roughly 180,000 clones, about 95% observed once, and the top ten hold about 0.64%. V lost 6 bases and J 5 bases, leaving 11 bases between the germline ends. The V gene's germline CDR1 is ENHRY and CDR2 SYGVKD. The CDR3 extends over 13 amino acids. This TCR came from an adult in good health. The specimen was peripheral blood, collected on day 0 of AZD1222 vaccination. This chain joins TRBV10-3 and TRBJ2-1; weak D call: TRBD2 (6 bases). As DNA, the CDR3 is TGTGCCATCAGCGTAGCGGAAGACAATGAGCAGTTCTTC. Translation: CAISVAEDNEQFF.